This entry concerns a single T cell receptor beta chain. The antigen remains unidentified. This may arise from a read error, as a much more abundant clone is one base away. Axillary draining lymph nodes of breast cancer patients supplied the node samples. The source of the sample is a study of breast tumors, draining lymph nodes, adjacent tissues. TCRdb re-called the multiplex PCR reads with MiXCR, one entry per CDR3 protein. The data contain some 120,000 distinct CDR3 sequences, just under 20% of them singletons. The ends were cut back, 4 bases at V and 4 bases at J, with 17 bases in the middle. Germline V lookup: CDR1 SGHRS, CDR2 YFSETQ. The CDR3 consists of 16 residues. Study-wide results and caveats: Compared with lymph nodes, tumors were less diverse; compared with nontumor tissue, more. Data fit most tumor T cells coming from lymph node, expanding in tumor.

Sequenced sample: axillary lymph node tissue. The V and J genes are TRBV5-1 and TRBJ2-2; a weak D match, TRBD1 (6 bases). The TCR sequence derives from a female donor with breast cancer. Some clones in this sample may be carry-over from other donors' samples. DNA of the CDR3: TGCGCCAGCAGCCGTTCCAGGGGCCAGAGCACCGGGGAGCTGTTTTTT. This codes for CASSRSRGQSTGELFF.